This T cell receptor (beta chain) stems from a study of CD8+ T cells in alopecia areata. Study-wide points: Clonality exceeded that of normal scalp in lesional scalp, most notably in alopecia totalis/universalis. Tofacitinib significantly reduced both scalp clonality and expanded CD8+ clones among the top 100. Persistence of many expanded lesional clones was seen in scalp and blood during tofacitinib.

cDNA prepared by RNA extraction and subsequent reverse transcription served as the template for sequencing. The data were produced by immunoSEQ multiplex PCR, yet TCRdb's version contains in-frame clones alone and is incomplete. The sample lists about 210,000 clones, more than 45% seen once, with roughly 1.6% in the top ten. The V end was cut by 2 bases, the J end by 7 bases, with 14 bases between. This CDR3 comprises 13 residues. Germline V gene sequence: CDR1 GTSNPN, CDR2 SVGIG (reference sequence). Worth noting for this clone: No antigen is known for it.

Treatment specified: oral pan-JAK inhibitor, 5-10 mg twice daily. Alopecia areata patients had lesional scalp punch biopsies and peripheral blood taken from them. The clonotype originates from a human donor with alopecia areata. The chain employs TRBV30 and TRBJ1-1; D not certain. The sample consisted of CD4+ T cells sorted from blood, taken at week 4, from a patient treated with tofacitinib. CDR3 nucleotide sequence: TGTGCCTGGAGTCGTCGGGCTTGGAGTGAAGCTTTCTTT. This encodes CAWSRRAWSEAFF.